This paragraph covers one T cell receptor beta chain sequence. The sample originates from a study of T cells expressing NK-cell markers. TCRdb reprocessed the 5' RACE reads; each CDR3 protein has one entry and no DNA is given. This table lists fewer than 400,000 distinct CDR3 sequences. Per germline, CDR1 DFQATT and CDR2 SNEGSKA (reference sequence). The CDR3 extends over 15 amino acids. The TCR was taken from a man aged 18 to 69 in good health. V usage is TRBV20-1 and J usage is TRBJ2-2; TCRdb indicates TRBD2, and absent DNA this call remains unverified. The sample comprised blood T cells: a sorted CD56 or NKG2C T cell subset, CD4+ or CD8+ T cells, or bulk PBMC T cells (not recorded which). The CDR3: CSARRAGGNTGELFF.